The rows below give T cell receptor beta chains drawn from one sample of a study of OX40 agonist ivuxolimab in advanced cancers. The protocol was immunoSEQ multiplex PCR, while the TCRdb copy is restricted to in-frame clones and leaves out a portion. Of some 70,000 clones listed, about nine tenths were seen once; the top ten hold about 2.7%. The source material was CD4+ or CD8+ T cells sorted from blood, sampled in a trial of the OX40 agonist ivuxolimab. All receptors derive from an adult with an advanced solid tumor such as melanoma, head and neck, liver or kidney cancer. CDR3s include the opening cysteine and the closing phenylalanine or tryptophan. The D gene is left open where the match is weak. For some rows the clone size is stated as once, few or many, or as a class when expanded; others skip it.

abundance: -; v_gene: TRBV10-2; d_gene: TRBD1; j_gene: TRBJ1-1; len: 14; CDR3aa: CASTLDRVGTEAFF; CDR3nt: TGCGCCAGCACCTTGGACAGGGTTGGTACTGAAGCTTTCTTT
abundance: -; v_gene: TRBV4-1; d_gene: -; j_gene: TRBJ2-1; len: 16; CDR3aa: CASSQGRSFLYNEQFF; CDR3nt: TGCGCCAGCAGCCAGGGACGGTCCTTTCTCTACAATGAGCAGTTCTTC
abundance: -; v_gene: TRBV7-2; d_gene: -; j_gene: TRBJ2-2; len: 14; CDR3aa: CASSFRPYTGELFF; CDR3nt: TGTGCCAGCAGCTTCCGACCCTACACCGGGGAGCTGTTTTTT
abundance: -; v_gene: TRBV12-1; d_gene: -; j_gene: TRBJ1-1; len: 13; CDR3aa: CASSFKGNTEAFF; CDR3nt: TGTGCCAGCAGCTTTAAGGGTAACACTGAAGCTTTCTTT
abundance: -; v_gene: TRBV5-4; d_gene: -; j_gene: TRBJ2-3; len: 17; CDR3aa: CASSSLRGGVQGDTQYF; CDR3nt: TGTGCCAGCAGCTCCCTACGGGGCGGGGTCCAGGGGGATACGCAGTATTTT
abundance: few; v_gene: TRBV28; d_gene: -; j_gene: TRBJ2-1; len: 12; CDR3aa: CASSLEYNEQFF; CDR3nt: TGTGCCAGCAGTTTAGAGTACAATGAGCAGTTCTTC
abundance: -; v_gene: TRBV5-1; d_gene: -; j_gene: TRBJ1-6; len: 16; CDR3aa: CASSPERYSYNSPLHF; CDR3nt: TGCGCCAGCAGCCCAGAGAGATACTCCTATAATTCACCCCTCCACTTT
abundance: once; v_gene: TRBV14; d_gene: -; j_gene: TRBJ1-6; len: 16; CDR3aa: CASSQYLLSYNSPLHF; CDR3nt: TGTGCCAGCAGCCAATACCTGCTCTCCTATAATTCACCCCTCCACTTT
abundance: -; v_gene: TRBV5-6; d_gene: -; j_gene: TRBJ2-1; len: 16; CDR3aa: CASSLAQGLSYNEQFF; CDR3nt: TGTGCCAGCAGCTTGGCCCAGGGTTTAAGTTACAATGAGCAGTTCTTC
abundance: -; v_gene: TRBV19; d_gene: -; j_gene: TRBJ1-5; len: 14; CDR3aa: CASSTNRDRQPQHF; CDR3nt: TGTGCCAGTAGTACCAACAGGGATCGTCAGCCCCAGCATTTT
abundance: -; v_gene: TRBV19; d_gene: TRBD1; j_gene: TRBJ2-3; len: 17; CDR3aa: CASSTLSRRDRGDTQYF; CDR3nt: TGTGCCAGTAGTACTCTCTCAAGAAGGGACAGGGGGGATACGCAGTATTTT
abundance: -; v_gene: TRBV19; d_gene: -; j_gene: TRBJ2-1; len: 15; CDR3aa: CASSIGGRGNNEQFF; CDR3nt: TGTGCCAGTAGTATCGGGGGCCGGGGAAACAATGAGCAGTTCTTC
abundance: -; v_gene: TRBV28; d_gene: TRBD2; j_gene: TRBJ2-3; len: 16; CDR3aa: CASSPPITSGADTQYF; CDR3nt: TGTGCCAGCAGTCCGCCGATAACTAGCGGGGCAGATACGCAGTATTTT
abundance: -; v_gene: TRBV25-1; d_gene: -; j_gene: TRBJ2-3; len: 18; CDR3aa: CASTQRGTEGPGTDTQYF; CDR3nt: TGTGCCAGCACCCAGAGAGGGACGGAGGGCCCCGGCACAGATACGCAGTATTTT
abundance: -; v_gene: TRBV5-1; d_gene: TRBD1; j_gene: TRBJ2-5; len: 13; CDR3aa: CASSWDRDETQYF; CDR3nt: TGCGCCAGCAGCTGGGACAGGGACGAGACCCAGTACTTC
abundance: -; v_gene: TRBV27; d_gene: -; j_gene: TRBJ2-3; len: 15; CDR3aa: CASRERTVRSDTQYF; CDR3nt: TGTGCCAGCAGGGAGAGGACGGTAAGGTCAGATACGCAGTATTTT
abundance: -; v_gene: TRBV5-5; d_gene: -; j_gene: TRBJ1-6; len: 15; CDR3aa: CASSLIAGRNSPLHF; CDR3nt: TGTGCCAGCAGCTTAATCGCCGGTCGCAATTCACCCCTCCACTTT
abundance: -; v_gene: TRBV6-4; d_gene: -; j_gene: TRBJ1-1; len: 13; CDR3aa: CASSEQQNTEAFF; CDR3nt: TGTGCCAGCAGTGAACAGCAAAACACTGAAGCTTTCTTT
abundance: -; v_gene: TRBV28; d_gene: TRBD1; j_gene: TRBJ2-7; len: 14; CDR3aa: CASRDRGQKSIWYF; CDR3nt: TGTGCCAGCAGGGACAGGGGGCAGAAAAGTATATGGTACTTC
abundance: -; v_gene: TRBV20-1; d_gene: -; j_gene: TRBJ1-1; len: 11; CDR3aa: CSPFWGTEAFF; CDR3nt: TGCAGTCCTTTCTGGGGCACTGAAGCTTTCTTT
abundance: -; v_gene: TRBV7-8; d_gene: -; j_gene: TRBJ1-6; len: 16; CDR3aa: CASSLRQSSYNSPLHF; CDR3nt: TGTGCCAGCAGCCTAAGACAGAGCTCCTATAATTCACCCCTCCACTTT
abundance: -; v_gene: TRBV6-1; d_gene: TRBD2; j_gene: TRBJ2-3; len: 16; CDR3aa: CASSEAAGLAGSSQYF; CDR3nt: TGTGCCAGCAGTGAAGCAGCCGGACTAGCGGGATCCTCGCAGTATTTT
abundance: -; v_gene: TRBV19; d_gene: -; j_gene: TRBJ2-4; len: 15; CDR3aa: CASSPIERSGYIQYF; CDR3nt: TGTGCCAGTAGCCCAATCGAAAGGAGTGGGTACATTCAGTACTTC
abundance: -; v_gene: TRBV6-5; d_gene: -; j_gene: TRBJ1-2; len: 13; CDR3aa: CASSYAQPYGYTF; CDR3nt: TGTGCCAGCAGTTACGCTCAGCCCTATGGCTACACCTTC
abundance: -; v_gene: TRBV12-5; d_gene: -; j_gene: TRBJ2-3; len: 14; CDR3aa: CASGKGPSTDTQYF; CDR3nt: TGTGCTAGTGGGAAGGGCCCTAGCACAGATACGCAGTATTTT
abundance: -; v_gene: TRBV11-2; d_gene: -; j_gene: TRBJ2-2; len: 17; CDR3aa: CASSPRRAGQNTGELFF; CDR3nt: TGTGCCAGCAGCCCCCGGCGGGCGGGCCAGAACACCGGGGAGCTGTTTTTT
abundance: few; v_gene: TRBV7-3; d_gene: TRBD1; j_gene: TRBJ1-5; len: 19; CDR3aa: CASSPDPGQGRQRIRAQHF; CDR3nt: TGTGCCAGCAGCCCCGATCCGGGACAGGGGCGTCAAAGAATCAGGGCCCAGCATTTT
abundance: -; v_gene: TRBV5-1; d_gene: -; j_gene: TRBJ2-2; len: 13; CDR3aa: CASSPEYTGELFF; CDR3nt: TGCGCCAGCAGCCCGGAATACACCGGGGAGCTGTTTTTT
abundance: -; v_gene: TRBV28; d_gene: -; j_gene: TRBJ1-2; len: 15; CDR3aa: CASSPAPGQYYGYTF; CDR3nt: TGTGCCAGCAGTCCGGCCCCAGGACAGTACTATGGCTACACCTTC
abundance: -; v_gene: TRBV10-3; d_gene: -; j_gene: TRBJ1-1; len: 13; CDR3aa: CATYHGEGTEAFF; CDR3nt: TGTGCCACGTATCACGGGGAGGGCACTGAAGCTTTCTTT
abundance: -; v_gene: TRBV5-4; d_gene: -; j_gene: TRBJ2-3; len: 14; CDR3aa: CASSIGGQQDTQYF; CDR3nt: TGTGCCAGCAGCATCGGGGGGCAGCAAGATACGCAGTATTTT
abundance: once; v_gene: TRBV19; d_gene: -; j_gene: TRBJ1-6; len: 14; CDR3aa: CASSIEPLNSPLHF; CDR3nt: TGTGCCAGTAGTATAGAACCCCTGAATTCACCCCTCCACTTT
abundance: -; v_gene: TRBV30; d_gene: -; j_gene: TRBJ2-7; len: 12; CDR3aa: CAWSRYGTGRHF; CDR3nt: TGTGCCTGGAGTCGCTACGGTACCGGGAGACACTTC
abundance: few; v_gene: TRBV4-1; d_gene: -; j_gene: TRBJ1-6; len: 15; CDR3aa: CASSQVQGPESPLHF; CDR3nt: TGCGCCAGCAGCCAAGTCCAGGGTCCAGAGTCACCCCTCCACTTT
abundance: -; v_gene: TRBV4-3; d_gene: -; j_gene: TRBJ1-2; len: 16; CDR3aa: CASSQAARGLNYGYTF; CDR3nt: TGCGCCAGCAGCCAAGCGGCTAGGGGGTTAAACTATGGCTACACCTTC
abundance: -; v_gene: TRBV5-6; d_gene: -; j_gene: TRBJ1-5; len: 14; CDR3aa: CASSLLWGMEPQHF; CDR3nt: TGTGCCAGCAGCTTGTTGTGGGGGATGGAGCCCCAGCATTTT